This T cell receptor beta chain is drawn from a study of blood T cell repertoires in COVID-19. Study as a whole: Sites across the United States, Italy and Spain contributed samples from acute and convalescent COVID-19. Sources were T cells, B-cell-depleted T cells, or PBMCs; the material itself was cDNA or gDNA.

Authors' methods: Estimates of nucleated cell counts were drawn from the amplification of reference gene primers. Profiled with immunoSEQ multiplex PCR; TCRdb holds only in-frame clones, not every one. V and J calls plus clone size are reproduced from that table; the DNA served to infer D and trimming. The sample has about 15,000 clones; around 90% are singletons. The CDR3 is 12 amino acids. Germline assignment: CDR1 SGHRS and CDR2 YFSETQ. V lost 1 base and J lost 4, with 5 bases in between. The rearrangement uses TRBV5-1 and TRBJ2-5; D remains ambiguous. This TCR was sampled from a human donor in a cohort sampled during active COVID-19. Sequencing used peripheral blood. CDR3: CASSLSGETQYF. The CDR3 DNA follows: TGCGCCAGCAGCTTGTCGGGAGAGACCCAGTACTTC.